Each of the 5 T cell receptor beta chains below was sequenced from the same sample in a study of blood T cells in healthy people across ages. Together with a sample-barcoded 5' primer, a J-beta primer mix was included in a second PCR lasting roughly 6 to 12 cycles. TCRdb reanalysed the 5' RACE reads using MiXCR and keeps one entry per CDR3 protein. The data hold some 1.8 million distinct CDR3 sequences, with 35% to 50% observed a single time. The sequenced sample was blood. These receptor sequences come from a human donor in good health.

There are a few counts of this clonotype. The chain couples TRBV29-1 to TRBJ2-5, with D possibly being TRBD1 (6 bases). The CDR3 extends over 15 amino acids. The germline CDR1 and CDR2 sequences are SQVTM and ANQGSEA. The germline V and J ends were trimmed by 8 bases and 3 bases, with 22 bases remaining between them. The CDR3 reads CSTSRGNYNEETQYF. The CDR3 nucleotides read TGCAGCACCTCAAGGGGGAATTACAACGAAGAGACCCAGTACTTC.

V gene TRBV7-6 combines with J gene TRBJ2-2; D remains ambiguous. This CDR3 has 14 amino acids. Between the trimmed V and J ends, which lost 6 bases and 6 bases, there was a span of 14 bases. Germline CDR1 and CDR2: SGHVS and FNYEAQ. CDR3: CASRRSQDAGELFF. The CDR3 region has the DNA TGTGCCAGCAGACGCTCCCAGGACGCCGGGGAGCTGTTTTTT. Together with reference TRBV7-6 and TRBJ2-2, the CDR3 gives the full variable domain: GAGVSQSPRYKVTKRGQDVALRCDPISGHVSLYWYRQALGQGPEFLTYFNYEAQQDKSGLPNDRFSAERPEGSISTLTIQRTEQRDSAMYRCASRRSQDAGELFFGEGSRLTVL.

This chain connects TRBV6-6 to TRBJ2-7, with D tentatively TRBD2 (5 bases). The CDR3 covers 15 residues. Deletions cut 2 bases from V and 3 bases from J, with 14 bases between. Germline assignment: CDR1 MNHNY and CDR2 SVGAGI (reference sequence). CDR3: CASSYRGPSHYEQYF. DNA for the CDR3: TGTGCCAGCAGTTACCGCGGGCCATCACACTACGAGCAGTACTTC.

The genes are TRBV12-3 or TRBV12-4 and TRBJ2-2; TRBD1 aligns across 8 bases. The CDR3 is 16 amino acids. Trimming took 3 bases from V and 4 from J; bases not matched to a gene: 7. CDR3 sequence: CASSFFAGTGTGELFF. CDR3 coding DNA: TGTGCCAGCAGTTTTTTTGCGGGGACAGGCACCGGGGAGCTGTTTTTT.

This clonotype occurred a few times. The CDR3 loop reads CASRQGVNSPLHF. The DNA for the CDR3 is TGTGCCAGCCGACAGGGGGTTAATTCACCCCTCCACTTT. The chain is built from TRBV27 and TRBJ1-6; TRBD1 aligns across 9 bases. V lost 8 bases, J lost 6 bases, and 2 bases stayed unmatched. The CDR3 has 13 residues. Germline CDR1 is MNHEY and CDR2 is SMNVEV (reference sequence).